The rows below give T cell receptor beta chains drawn from one sample of a study of blood T cell repertoires in COVID-19. The assay was immunoSEQ multiplex PCR, and TCRdb's table has in-frame clones only and misses some. Among roughly 250,000 clones, around 87% were seen once, and the ten largest hold roughly 3.5%. The sequencing input was PBMCs or T cells enriched from blood (not recorded which). The receptors come from a woman aged 40 to 50 with acute COVID-19. CDR3s leave out the opening cysteine and the closing phenylalanine or tryptophan. Fields, in order: V gene, CDR3 length, J gene, CDR3 protein.

v_gene: TRBV6-5
len: 12
j_gene: TRBJ2-5
CDR3aa: ASSSTGTLETQY

v_gene: TRBV5-1
len: 11
j_gene: TRBJ1-2
CDR3aa: ASSLGQGNGYT

v_gene: TRBV14
len: 12
j_gene: TRBJ1-2
CDR3aa: ASSQDWSDFGYT

v_gene: TRBV27
len: 12
j_gene: TRBJ2-1
CDR3aa: ASSLRVLYNEQF

v_gene: TRBV12-3/TRBV12-4
len: 11
j_gene: TRBJ2-5
CDR3aa: ASSRDTLETQY

v_gene: TRBV7-3
len: 11
j_gene: TRBJ2-5
CDR3aa: ASSLSPGETQY

v_gene: TRBV19
len: 12
j_gene: TRBJ1-2
CDR3aa: ASSIRDRVHGYT

v_gene: TRBV4-2
len: 13
j_gene: TRBJ2-1
CDR3aa: ASRAGTRSYNEQF

v_gene: TRBV7-8
len: 13
j_gene: TRBJ2-7
CDR3aa: ASSPGLARVYEQY

v_gene: TRBV19
len: 12
j_gene: TRBJ1-1
CDR3aa: ASRSPDRGPEAF

v_gene: TRBV2
len: 11
j_gene: TRBJ2-1
CDR3aa: ASSPDSHNEQF

v_gene: TRBV29-1
len: 15
j_gene: TRBJ2-3
CDR3aa: SVGGTSGRATADTQY

v_gene: TRBV20-1
len: 12
j_gene: TRBJ1-2
CDR3aa: SASFRGSGYGYT

v_gene: TRBV6-5
len: 12
j_gene: TRBJ2-7
CDR3aa: ASSKNTEAYEQY

v_gene: TRBV7-8
len: 12
j_gene: TRBJ2-3
CDR3aa: ASSLVLRGDTQY

v_gene: TRBV19
len: 15
j_gene: TRBJ1-3
CDR3aa: ASSIPRTVSPGNTIY

v_gene: TRBV27
len: 12
j_gene: TRBJ1-1
CDR3aa: ASSLQDRGTEAF

v_gene: TRBV5-1
len: 12
j_gene: TRBJ2-1
CDR3aa: ASSLEDLENEQF

v_gene: TRBV3-1/TRBV3-2
len: 12
j_gene: TRBJ2-7
CDR3aa: ASSQGTGSYEQY

v_gene: TRBV6-1
len: 11
j_gene: TRBJ2-1
CDR3aa: ASSERRQGGEF

v_gene: TRBV4-1
len: 14
j_gene: TRBJ2-4
CDR3aa: ASSQGRELAKNIQY

v_gene: TRBV5-8
len: 11
j_gene: TRBJ1-1
CDR3aa: ASSLVRTGEAF

v_gene: TRBV7-3
len: 13
j_gene: TRBJ2-2
CDR3aa: ASSPTGGRAPELF

v_gene: TRBV7-3
len: 15
j_gene: TRBJ1-1
CDR3aa: ASSLTSSGKMNTEAF

v_gene: TRBV14
len: 11
j_gene: TRBJ2-7
CDR3aa: ASSPRGGWPSR

v_gene: TRBV19
len: 11
j_gene: TRBJ1-5
CDR3aa: ASSMVANQPQH

v_gene: TRBV11-2
len: 12
j_gene: TRBJ2-7
CDR3aa: ASSLQRESYEQY

v_gene: TRBV15
len: 12
j_gene: TRBJ2-3
CDR3aa: ATSRVEGTDTQY

v_gene: TRBV7-9
len: 12
j_gene: TRBJ2-7
CDR3aa: ASSPTGRDYEQY

v_gene: TRBV7-9
len: 17
j_gene: TRBJ2-3
CDR3aa: ASRRVSGTSGRSTDTQY

v_gene: TRBV4-1
len: 14
j_gene: TRBJ1-6
CDR3aa: ASSQVPGQDNSPLH

v_gene: TRBV2
len: 11
j_gene: TRBJ1-2
CDR3aa: ASSPGITYGYT

v_gene: TRBV2
len: 14
j_gene: TRBJ2-2
CDR3aa: ASSDRRERYTGELF

v_gene: TRBV19
len: 11
j_gene: TRBJ2-3
CDR3aa: ASTTGVGDTQY

v_gene: TRBV27
len: 13
j_gene: TRBJ1-1
CDR3aa: ASSFVRALGTEAF

v_gene: TRBV11-3
len: 13
j_gene: TRBJ2-3
CDR3aa: ASSFGDRGKDTQY

v_gene: TRBV14
len: 13
j_gene: TRBJ2-7
CDR3aa: ASSQSPTRHYEQY

v_gene: TRBV2
len: 13
j_gene: TRBJ1-3
CDR3aa: ASRAPGLSGNTIY

v_gene: TRBV11-3
len: 14
j_gene: TRBJ1-1
CDR3aa: ASSSGTGWANTEAF

v_gene: TRBV6-6
len: 11
j_gene: TRBJ2-1
CDR3aa: ATGGRAYNEQF

v_gene: TRBV5-8
len: 11
j_gene: TRBJ1-6
CDR3aa: ASSFSVNSPLH